The 29 T cell receptor beta chains below were found in one sample sequenced in a study of shared clonotypes between healthy human individuals. Produced via immunoSEQ multiplex PCR; TCRdb's table is partial and in-frame only. The table includes roughly 850,000 clones, approximately 97% detected once. Naive CD8 populations comprised CD45RO-negative cells positively selected for CCR7, excluding terminally differentiated effector memory CD45RA+ cells. The sequencing input was naive CD8+ T cells sorted from blood. These receptors were obtained from a man aged 25-45 years in good health.

The CDR3 protein is CASSGTGGNSAEQFF. The CDR3 region has the DNA TGTGCCAGCAGCGGTACAGGGGGAAACAGCGCTGAGCAGTTCTTC. The chain is built from TRBV9 and TRBJ2-1; 8 nucleotides line up with TRBD1. CDR1 is SGDLS and CDR2 is YYNGEE in the germline V gene. The CDR3 is 15 residues long. Trimming took 3 bases from V and 9 from J; bases not matched to a gene: 11.

The chain joins TRBV7-8 to TRBJ1-5, with a possible D match to TRBD1 (5 bases). The CDR3 contains 16 residues. Germline CDR1 and CDR2: SGHVS and FQNEAQ. V was trimmed by 4 bases and J by 2 bases, leaving 15 bases between them. CDR3 bases: TGTGCCAGCAGCTCTGGATCCCAGGGTGGCAATCAGCCCCAGCATTTT. Encoded protein: CASSSGSQGGNQPQHF.

The V call is TRBV7-9, the J call TRBJ2-3; D not certain. Deletions cut 0 bases from V and 4 bases from J, with 17 bases between. CDR3 size: 17 residues. Germline CDR1 SEHNR, CDR2 FQNEAQ (reference sequence). CDR3: CASSLASSTRTADTQYF. In DNA, the CDR3 is TGTGCCAGCAGCTTAGCTTCGTCGACTCGCACAGCAGATACGCAGTATTTT.

The chain links TRBV14 to TRBJ1-1; D uncertain. The CDR3 totals 17 residues. Germline V gene lookup returns CDR1 SGHDN and CDR2 FVKESK. With 2 bases removed from V and 1 base from J, the gap between germline ends came to 17 bases. The CDR3 DNA reads TGTGCCAGCAGCCAAACTCCAAGGCACAGTACGAACACTGAAGCTTTCTTT. Translated: CASSQTPRHSTNTEAFF.

A word on this clone: Other DNA sequences within the sample encode an identical CDR3. J is TRBJ1-5 and V is TRBV28; TRBD1 agrees at 7 bases. The V segment lost 4 bases and the J segment 4 bases; nucleotides outside the gene matches: 4. Germline V gene sequence: CDR1 MDHEN, CDR2 SYDVKM. The CDR3 extends over 14 amino acids. CDR3 region: CASSSRQGNQPQHF. The DNA of the CDR3 is TGTGCCAGCAGTTCGCGACAGGGAAATCAGCCCCAGCATTTT.

The chain recombines TRBV11-2 with TRBJ2-2; D might be TRBD2 (6 bases). The CDR3 is 15 residues long. Per the germline V gene, CDR1 is SGHAT and CDR2 is FQNNGV. With 1 base removed from V and 2 bases from J, the gap between germline ends came to 8 bases. The CDR3 DNA follows: TGTGCCAGCAGCTTAGTGGCGGGAAACACCGGGGAGCTGTTTTTT. It encodes CASSLVAGNTGELFF.

The genes are TRBV27 and TRBJ2-1; maybe TRBD1 (7 bases). The CDR3 loop spans 16 amino acids. CDR1 is MNHEY and CDR2 is SMNVEV in the germline V gene (reference sequence). V was clipped by 8 bases and J by 3 bases, with 20 bases between them. The CDR3 DNA follows: TGTGCCAGCGGGGGGTCAACAGGGGTGAGCTACAATGAGCAGTTCTTC. Amino acids: CASGGSTGVSYNEQFF.

This chain connects TRBV27 to TRBJ2-7, with TRBD1 matching 7 bases. Per the germline V gene, CDR1 is MNHEY and CDR2 is SMNVEV (reference sequence). V shed 4 bases and J 5 bases; nucleotides not matched to a gene: 11. There are 15 residues in the CDR3. Here the CDR3 DNA reads TGTGCCAGCAGTTCCGGCTTACAGGGGTTCCACGAGCAGTACTTC. Its translation: CASSSGLQGFHEQYF.

This rearrangement joins TRBV4-1 to TRBJ2-1, with unresolved D. CDR1 MGHRA and CDR2 YSYEKL come from the germline V gene. This CDR3 region has 12 residues. Trimming pared 0 bases from V and 10 bases from J, leaving 7 bases between. DNA for the CDR3: TGCGCCAGCAGCCAAGATTTATTGGAGCAGTTCTTC. It translates to CASSQDLLEQFF.

The V gene is TRBV7-9, the J gene TRBJ2-4; 12 bases match TRBD2. This CDR3 spans 15 amino acids. V lost 5 bases to trimming and J lost 7 bases; unmatched junction nucleotides: 6. The germline CDR1 and CDR2 sequences are SEHNR and FQNEAQ (reference sequence). The CDR3 is CASSRRTSGDNIQYF. The CDR3 region has the DNA TGTGCCAGCAGCCGGAGGACTAGCGGGGATAACATTCAGTACTTC.

The V and J genes are TRBV27 and TRBJ2-7, with 8 bases identical to TRBD2. The CDR3 loop spans 15 amino acids. J gave up 2 bases and V 3 bases, and 6 bases lay outside the gene matches. Looked up from germline, CDR1 is MNHEY and CDR2 is SMNVEV (reference sequence). The CDR3 here is CASSFTAGGTYEQYF. For the CDR3, the DNA is TGTGCCAGCAGTTTCACGGCGGGAGGTACCTACGAGCAGTACTTC.

The chain joins TRBV5-5 to TRBJ2-7, with D unclear. The germline V gene has CDR1 SGHKS and CDR2 YYEKEE (reference sequence). The CDR3 totals 14 residues. V was cut by 0 bases and J by 5 bases, with 12 bases left in between. The CDR3 sequence is CASSLGLLMDEQYF. The CDR3, as DNA: TGTGCCAGCAGCTTGGGCTTGCTTATGGACGAGCAGTACTTC.

The gene calls are TRBV11-3 and TRBJ2-3; D gene uncertain. The CDR3 has 15 amino acids. Trimming removed 0 bases at V and 2 bases at J, with 9 bases between. Germline V gene lookup returns CDR1 SGHNT and CDR2 YENEEA. DNA of the CDR3: TGTGCCAGCAGCTTAGACCGACTTATCACAGATACGCAGTATTTT. It specifies CASSLDRLITDTQYF.

This chain links TRBV15 with TRBJ1-5; 9 bases agree with TRBD1. There are 16 residues in the CDR3. The germline CDR1 and CDR2 sequences are LNHNV and YYDKDF (reference sequence). V was pared by 5 bases and J by 3 bases, with 8 bases of the junction left unmatched. The CDR3 bases are TGTGCCACCAGCTGGTCCGGGACAGGGCTCAATCAGCCCCAGCATTTT. Residues: CATSWSGTGLNQPQHF.

The chain links TRBV19 to TRBJ1-1, with 10 nucleotides matching TRBD1. The J segment lost 5 bases and the V segment lost 6 bases, leaving 15 bases of the junction unmatched. The germline V gene has CDR1 LNHDA and CDR2 SQIVND (reference sequence). CDR3 size: 17 residues. In DNA, the CDR3 is TGTGCCAGTAGCGAGCTCCGACAGGGGGCGCGGTATACTGAAGCTTTCTTT. It specifies CASSELRQGARYTEAFF.

The chain couples TRBV5-8 to TRBJ2-5; 8 bases line up with TRBD1. The length of the CDR3 is 15 residues. Germline V CDR1 and CDR2: SGHTS, YDEGEE. Germline trimming cut 4 bases from V and 6 bases from J; bases unmatched to any gene: 11. CDR3 sequence: CASSRNRQGMKTQYF. The CDR3 nucleotides are TGTGCCAGCAGCCGTAATAGACAGGGGATGAAGACCCAGTACTTC. Filled out from reference TRBV5-8 and TRBJ2-5, the complete variable domain reads EAGVTQSPTHLIKTRGQQATLRCSPISGHTSVYWYQQALGLGLQFLLWYDEGEERNRGNFPPRFSGRQFPNYSSELNVNALELEDSALYLCASSRNRQGMKTQYFGPGTRLLVL.

V and J are TRBV6-1 and TRBJ2-7; D remains ambiguous. From germline, CDR1 is MNHNS and CDR2 SASEGT. This CDR3 is 15 amino acids long. V was clipped by 4 bases and J by 0 bases, with 13 bases between them. CDR3 nucleotides: TGTGCCAGCAGTGTGACCCAGTTTCTCTCCTACGAGCAGTACTTC. Its translation: CASSVTQFLSYEQYF.

The chain employs TRBV7-8 and TRBJ2-7, with 8 bases aligning to TRBD1. V trimming: 4 bases; J trimming: 3 bases; junction bases outside the gene matches: 8. In germline, CDR1 is SGHVS, CDR2 FQNEAQ. This CDR3 spans 15 amino acids. This CDR3 is CASSSLGTGFYEQYF. CDR3 in DNA: TGTGCCAGCAGCTCTCTCGGGACAGGCTTCTACGAGCAGTACTTC.

V gene TRBV7-6 combines with J gene TRBJ2-1, with D maybe TRBD1 (5 bases). V lost 0 bases and J 9 bases, leaving 9 bases between the germline ends. The germline gives CDR1 SGHVS, CDR2 FNYEAQ. The CDR3 is 13 residues long. CDR3 DNA: TGTGCCAGCAGCTTAGCGGGGCTCCGTGAGCAGTTCTTC. Translation: CASSLAGLREQFF.

This clone was seen a handful of times. This sequence joins TRBV5-8 and TRBJ2-5; D perhaps matches TRBD1 (6 bases). V was trimmed by 0 bases and J by 2 bases, leaving 8 bases between them. Germline-derived CDR1 and CDR2 are SGHTS and YDEGEE. The CDR3 loop spans 14 amino acids. CDR3 sequence: CASSLDGQQETQYF. DNA for the CDR3: TGTGCCAGCAGCTTGGATGGACAGCAAGAGACCCAGTACTTC.

This clone has just one count. V gene TRBV4-1 combines with J gene TRBJ1-3, with a possible D match to TRBD1 (6 bases). V was clipped by 0 bases and J by 2 bases, with 11 bases between them. This CDR3 is built from 16 residues. Germline CDR1 MGHRA, CDR2 YSYEKL. As DNA, the CDR3 is TGCGCCAGCAGCCAAGAACGGTGGGACACTGGAAACACCATATATTTT. Translation: CASSQERWDTGNTIYF.

The chain is built from TRBV5-4 and TRBJ1-2; perhaps TRBD1 as D (6 bases). V lost 2 bases and J 6 bases, leaving 11 bases between the germline ends. The CDR3 length is 13 residues. The germline V gene has CDR1 SGHNT and CDR2 YYREEE (reference sequence). As DNA, the CDR3 is TGTGCCAGCAGCTTTCAGGGGCGGAATGGCTACACCTTC. Amino acids: CASSFQGRNGYTF.

The rearrangement joins TRBV25-1 to TRBJ2-3; 9 nucleotides agree with TRBD2. This CDR3 has 14 amino acids. V lost 4 bases, J lost 1 base, and 0 bases stayed unmatched. Germline V CDR1 and CDR2: MGHDK, SYGVNS. For the CDR3, the DNA is TGTGCCAGCAGTGGACTAGCGGGCACAGATACGCAGTATTTT. It codes for CASSGLAGTDTQYF.

The chain couples TRBV7-6 to TRBJ2-7; the D is unclear. Per the germline V gene, CDR1 is SGHVS and CDR2 is FNYEAQ. The CDR3 sequence is 16 residues long. Trimming cost V 1 base and J 4 bases, with 17 bases left between them. The CDR3: CASSLGPPLTAYEQYF. The CDR3 DNA sequence: TGTGCCAGCAGCTTAGGCCCCCCCCTGACTGCATACGAGCAGTACTTC.

The rearrangement links TRBV29-1 to TRBJ2-7; 8 nucleotides line up with TRBD1. V dropped 0 bases and J dropped 5; count of bases not matched to a gene: 9. The CDR3 has 15 amino acids. CDR1 is SQVTM and CDR2 is ANQGSEA in the germline V gene. The CDR3 region is CSVEEIGRGQDEQYF. The CDR3, as DNA: TGCAGCGTTGAAGAGATTGGCAGGGGGCAGGACGAGCAGTACTTC.

The rearrangement joins TRBV19 to TRBJ1-3; D not resolved. Per germline, CDR1 LNHDA and CDR2 SQIVND (reference sequence). This CDR3 contains 13 residues. The ends were cut back, 3 bases at V and 1 base at J, with 4 bases in the middle. The CDR3 region is CASSMQSGNTIYF. CDR3 coding DNA: TGTGCCAGTAGTATGCAGTCTGGAAACACCATATATTTT.

This chain uses TRBV2 with TRBJ2-1; 13 bases agree with TRBD2. V shed 8 bases, J shed 3 bases, and the junction held 4 bases outside the gene matches. Germline V gene data show CDR1 as SNHLY and CDR2 as FYNNEI. This CDR3 has 15 amino acids. The CDR3 bases are TGTGCCAGCCCAGGGACTAGCGGGATCTACAATGAGCAGTTCTTC. Translated, it gives CASPGTSGIYNEQFF.

This chain links TRBV5-1 with TRBJ2-7, with no clear D. Germline V CDR1 and CDR2: SGHRS, YFSETQ. With 0 bases removed from V and 1 base from J, the gap between germline ends came to 23 bases. The CDR3 is made up of 19 amino acids. The CDR3 DNA reads as TGCGCCAGCAGCTTGGATGACGGAACGATCGCTGCGTCATCCTACGAGCAGTACTTC. Protein sequence: CASSLDDGTIAASSYEQYF.

This clone came up once. The chain is built from TRBV9 and TRBJ2-1, with 8 bases matching TRBD2. The V gene end was trimmed by 4 bases and the J gene end by 8 bases; junction bases not matched to a gene: 8. Germline lookup yields CDR1 SGDLS and CDR2 YYNGEE. This CDR3 comprises 14 residues. CDR3 protein: CASSQAGELYEQFF. CDR3 nucleotides: TGTGCCAGCAGCCAAGCGGGAGAGCTATATGAGCAGTTCTTC. Together with reference TRBV9 and TRBJ2-1, the CDR3 gives the full variable domain: DSGVTQTPKHLITATGQRVTLRCSPRSGDLSVYWYQQSLDQGLQFLIQYYNGEERAKGNILERFSAQQFPDLHSELNLSSLELGDSALYFCASSQAGELYEQFFGPGTRLTVL.